This entry lists 21 T cell receptor beta chains sequenced from one sample in a study of cytomegalovirus exposure and HLA in healthy donors. PCR used 60 Vbeta primers and 13 Jbeta primers. Sequencing was performed with immunoSEQ multiplex PCR; in TCRdb, only in-frame clones are kept and a portion is missing. The sample has 200,000 to 250,000 clones, roughly 84% seen once; the top ten hold 1% to 1.5%. The sequencing input was PBMCs. These TCRs come from a human donor in good health.

The V call is TRBV29-1, the J call TRBJ2-7, with 13 positions matching TRBD2. The CDR3 extends over 14 amino acids. CDR1 and CDR2 from the germline V gene are SQVTM and ANQGSEA. V lost 7 bases to trimming and J lost 2 bases; unmatched junction nucleotides: 5. CDR3: CSASGTSGTYEQYF. As DNA, the CDR3 is TGCAGCGCCAGCGGGACTAGCGGGACCTACGAGCAGTACTTC.

The V gene is TRBV4-2, the J gene TRBJ2-1, with 10 bases that match TRBD2. Trimming took 0 bases from V and 4 from J; bases not matched to a gene: 9. The germline gives CDR1 LGHNA, CDR2 YNFKEQ. The length of the CDR3 is 18 residues. The CDR3 protein is CASSQDSSTSGVYNEQFF. The CDR3, as DNA: TGTGCCAGCAGCCAAGATTCCAGCACTAGCGGGGTTTACAATGAGCAGTTCTTC.

The chain joins TRBV7-2 to TRBJ2-5; D unclear. This CDR3 spans 11 amino acids. V lost 5 bases and J lost 2, with 3 bases in between. Germline loops: CDR1 SGHTA, CDR2 FQGNSA. CDR3 region: CASSLQETQYF. For the CDR3, the DNA is TGTGCCAGCAGCCTGCAAGAGACCCAGTACTTC.

The genes are TRBV7-3 and TRBJ1-5; TRBD1 is a possible D gene (6 bases). Trimming pared 5 bases from V and 3 bases from J, leaving 23 bases between. The CDR3 sequence is 18 residues long. From germline, CDR1 is SGHTA and CDR2 FQGTGA. In DNA form, the CDR3 reads TGTGCCAGCAGCACGCCATTACAGGGTTGGGGAATCAATCAGCCCCAGCATTTT. As protein: CASSTPLQGWGINQPQHF.

In this sample, this clone turned up a few times. The rearrangement uses TRBV9 and TRBJ1-1; 7 positions agree with TRBD1. Germline V gene sequence: CDR1 SGDLS, CDR2 YYNGEE. This CDR3 is built from 16 residues. The ends lost 4 bases at V and 1 base at J; junction bases unmatched: 10. The CDR3 here is CASSPPTGTENTEAFF. The CDR3 coding sequence is TGTGCCAGCAGCCCCCCCACCGGGACAGAGAACACTGAAGCTTTCTTT.

The gene calls are TRBV28 and TRBJ2-6; D may be TRBD1 (6 bases). V gave up 6 bases and J gave up 2 bases, with 11 bases separating them. CDR3 length equals 15 residues. Germline V gene lookup returns CDR1 MDHEN and CDR2 SYDVKM. CDR3 DNA: TGTGCCAGCAGGCCGACAGGTACTGGGGCCAACGTCCTGACTTTC. As protein: CASRPTGTGANVLTF.

This clone came up a few times. The chain links TRBV5-4 to TRBJ2-1; possibly TRBD2 for D (5 bases). Between the trimmed V and J ends, which lost 0 bases and 1 base, there was a span of 11 bases. The CDR3 loop spans 16 amino acids. Germline CDR1 SGHNT, CDR2 YYREEE (reference sequence). The chain's CDR3 is CASSLELDLSYNEQFF. The CDR3 DNA follows: TGTGCCAGCAGCTTGGAATTGGACTTATCCTACAATGAGCAGTTCTTC.

This sequence joins TRBV7-9 and TRBJ1-4, with D hard to call. The CDR3 length is 14 residues. V was pared by 0 bases and J by 5 bases, with 7 bases between. The V gene's germline CDR1 is SEHNR and CDR2 FQNEAQ (reference sequence). As DNA, the CDR3 is TGTGCCAGCAGCTTAGCCGGGTTCAATGAAAAACTGTTTTTT. Translated: CASSLAGFNEKLFF.

This clone was detected only a few times. The CDR3 DNA sequence: TGTGCCAGCAGGTCCGGGACAGGATTTAATGAAAAACTGTTTTTT. It translates to CASRSGTGFNEKLFF. The rearrangement joins TRBV28 to TRBJ1-4, with TRBD1 matching 8 bases. Germline assignment: CDR1 MDHEN and CDR2 SYDVKM. The junction had 7 bases not matched to a gene; V was cut back by 6 bases and J by 4 bases. The CDR3 extends over 15 amino acids.

This clone was counted once. One junction end does not reproduce the germline sequence, and a read error may be involved. The chain recombines TRBV7-2 with TRBJ1-4; possibly TRBD1 for D (6 bases). This CDR3 is built from 14 residues. The germline gives CDR1 SGHTA, CDR2 FQGNSA. The CDR3 spells CASSLEGGKEKLFF. CDR3 nucleotides: TGTGCCAGTAGCTTAGAAGGGGGTAAAGAAAAACTGTTTTTT.

In nucleotides, the CDR3 is TGTGCCAGCAGCTTTGACCCTGGGAGCGAGCAGTACTTC. Residues: CASSFDPGSEQYF. The chain combines TRBV7-3 with TRBJ2-7; weak D call: TRBD2 (5 bases). V gave up 3 bases and J gave up 6 bases, with 12 bases separating them. Germline lookup yields CDR1 SGHTA and CDR2 FQGTGA. The CDR3 totals 13 residues.

The gene calls are TRBV5-8 and TRBJ1-1; D remains unclear. Germline V gene sequence: CDR1 SGHTS, CDR2 YDEGEE. This CDR3 is 15 amino acids long. V was pared by 1 base and J by 4 bases, with 14 bases between. CDR3 sequence reads: CASSLRVVEVTEAFF. CDR3 in DNA: TGTGCCAGCAGCTTGAGGGTTGTGGAGGTCACTGAAGCTTTCTTT.

This clone was picked up a small number of times. This chain links TRBV5-1 with TRBJ2-7; the D gene is possibly TRBD2 (5 bases). This CDR3 comprises 15 residues. CDR1 is SGHRS and CDR2 is YFSETQ in the germline V gene. V dropped 4 bases and J dropped 3 bases, with 17 bases sitting between them. The CDR3 here is CASSGGRQRSYEQYF. In DNA form, the CDR3 reads TGCGCCAGCAGCGGTGGTCGCCAGCGGAGCTACGAGCAGTACTTC.

CDR3 region: CASSRGVGQQPYEQYF. In DNA form, the CDR3 reads TGTGCCAGCTCCCGCGGGGTGGGACAGCAACCCTACGAGCAGTACTTC. This chain links TRBV27 with TRBJ2-7; D may be TRBD1 (7 bases). The CDR3 sequence is 16 residues long. From germline, CDR1 is MNHEY and CDR2 SMNVEV (reference sequence). V lost 8 bases to trimming and J lost 2 bases, with 22 bases between them.

In this sample, this clone turned up once. The V call is TRBV2, the J call TRBJ1-1; 8 nucleotides line up with TRBD1. Germline values: CDR1 SNHLY, CDR2 FYNNEI. The CDR3 length is 16 residues. The J segment lost 6 bases and the V segment lost 6 bases, leaving 15 bases of the junction unmatched. The CDR3 DNA reads as TGTGCCAGCAGCGAGCGCCGGACAGGGACATGGGCTGAAGCTTTCTTT. Protein sequence: CASSERRTGTWAEAFF. The full variable domain, in which reference TRBV2 and TRBJ1-1 provide the parts outside the CDR3, is EPEVTQTPSHQVTQMGQEVILRCVPISNHLYFYWYRQILGQKVEFLVSFYNNEISEKSEIFDDQFSVERPDGSNFTLKIRSTKLEDSAMYFCASSERRTGTWAEAFFGQGTRLTVV.

V usage is TRBV6-5 and J usage is TRBJ2-5, with 10 bases identical to TRBD1. The CDR3 is 15 amino acids. Germline lookup yields CDR1 MNHEY and CDR2 SVGAGI. Trimming removed 6 bases from V and 5 bases from J; junction bases left unmatched: 9. The DNA of the CDR3 is TGTGCCAGCAGCCGCACGACAGGGGGCGGGGAGACCCAGTACTTC. Translation: CASSRTTGGGETQYF.

DNA of the CDR3: TGTGCCAGCAGCGTAGAATCCCACACAGATACGCAGTATTTT. Residues: CASSVESHTDTQYF. The J gene is TRBJ2-3, the V gene TRBV9, with D unresolved. The CDR3 totals 14 residues. The germline CDR1 and CDR2 sequences are SGDLS and YYNGEE. Trimming stripped 0 bases from V and 2 bases from J, with 7 bases between.

The genes are TRBV6-6 and TRBJ1-1, with no clear D. The germline gives CDR1 MNHNY, CDR2 SVGAGI (reference sequence). This CDR3 is built from 14 residues. V lost 2 bases and J lost 4, with 11 bases in between. CDR3 in amino acids: CASSYPLETTEAFF. In DNA, the CDR3 is TGTGCCAGCAGTTACCCCCTGGAGACCACTGAAGCTTTCTTT.

This rearrangement joins TRBV4-3 to TRBJ2-1; 8 bases fit TRBD2. Germline CDR1 reads LGHNA; CDR2 reads YSLEER. After removal of 4 bases from V and 12 bases from J, the junction contained 11 bases not matched to a gene. This CDR3 spans 14 amino acids. This CDR3 reads CASSPQTSERGQFF. CDR3 coding DNA: TGCGCCAGCAGCCCCCAGACTAGCGAGAGGGGGCAGTTCTTC.

The chain is built from TRBV18 and TRBJ2-3, with 9 bases identical to TRBD2. The germline gives CDR1 KGHSH, CDR2 LQKENI. V was clipped by 0 bases and J by 6 bases; unmatched bases: 1. The CDR3 contains 14 residues. CDR3 sequence reads: CASSPPGLADTQYF. In nucleotides, the CDR3 is TGTGCCAGCTCACCACCGGGACTAGCCGATACGCAGTATTTT.

The rearrangement joins TRBV2 to TRBJ2-1; D gene uncertain. This CDR3 has 11 residues. Germline V gene data show CDR1 as SNHLY and CDR2 as FYNNEI. V was pared by 7 bases and J by 6 bases, with 7 bases between. The CDR3 sequence is CASIPFNEQFF. CDR3 in DNA: TGTGCCAGCATCCCCTTCAATGAGCAGTTCTTC.